This T cell receptor (beta chain) was captured by sequencing in a study of blood T cells in healthy people across ages. The germline V gene encodes CDR1 SGHRS and CDR2 YFSETQ. This CDR3 comprises 13 residues. V trimming: 4 bases; J trimming: 5 bases; junction bases outside the gene matches: 6. The authors ran a second PCR of roughly 6 to 12 cycles using a sample-barcoded 5' primer and a J-beta primer mix. TCRdb reanalysed the 5' RACE reads using MiXCR and keeps one entry per CDR3 protein. The sample consists of approximately 760,000 distinct CDR3 sequences, around 25% of them appearing once. This sample was shared with a second study, whose subject was T cells of mothers and their children. From that study: At approximately 1.5 ug per 15 ul, all of the extracted RNA went into cDNA synthesis. The second PCR used the M1S primer, and this primer added sample barcodes and 2-4 random nucleotides. Mothers yielded over 9 million CDR3 reads, children 2.5 million to 3 million each.

Specimen: blood. The chain links TRBV5-1 to TRBJ2-7; 7 positions match TRBD1. This clonotype was sampled from a boy under 18 in good health. In DNA form, the CDR3 reads TGCGCCAGCAGCCCCGACAGGGTCAACGAGCAGTACTTC. Protein product: CASSPDRVNEQYF.